Listed below are T cell receptor beta chains from one sample, sequenced in a study of T cell responses to AZD1222 COVID-19 vaccine. Sequencing was performed with immunoSEQ multiplex PCR; in TCRdb, only in-frame clones are kept and a portion is missing. The sample carries roughly 120,000 clones, 88% recorded once. Sequencing used peripheral blood, obtained on day 0 of AZD1222 vaccination. The receptors were sampled from an adult in good health. The CDR3 runs from the conserved cysteine through the conserved F or W. The D gene is left open where the match is weak. Where a row states a size, it is once, few, many or the class of an expanded clone; other rows omit it.

abundance,j_gene,d_gene,v_gene,CDR3aa,CDR3nt
-,TRBJ2-7,TRBD2,TRBV27,CASSFGLAGEYEQYF,TGTGCCAGCAGTTTTGGCCTAGCGGGGGAATACGAGCAGTACTTC
-,TRBJ2-7,TRBD1,TRBV29-1,CSVEKGSGGTYEQYF,TGCAGCGTTGAAAAAGGGTCAGGGGGTACCTACGAGCAGTACTTC
-,TRBJ2-4,-,TRBV5-4,CASSLAGNLAKNIQYF,TGTGCCAGCAGCTTGGCGGGGAATCTAGCCAAAAACATTCAGTACTTC
-,TRBJ1-2,-,TRBV27,CASSLQGGDGNYGYTF,TGTGCCAGCAGTTTACAGGGTGGGGACGGTAACTATGGCTACACCTTC
once,TRBJ2-1,-,TRBV19,CASSIVGGILSSYNEQFF,TGTGCCAGTAGTATAGTTGGGGGGATCCTAAGCTCCTACAATGAGCAGTTCTTC
-,TRBJ1-5,-,TRBV19,CASREVGDQPQHF,TGTGCCAGTAGGGAAGTGGGGGATCAGCCCCAGCATTTT
-,TRBJ1-1,-,TRBV15,CATSRRRGQNTEAFF,TGTGCCACCAGCAGACGCCGAGGACAGAACACTGAAGCTTTCTTT
-,TRBJ1-2,TRBD1,TRBV29-1,CSVQDRVNYGYTF,TGCAGCGTTCAGGACAGGGTCAACTATGGCTACACCTTC
-,TRBJ2-1,TRBD2,TRBV18,CASSPKSGSANEQFF,TGTGCCAGCTCACCGAAAAGCGGGAGTGCAAATGAGCAGTTCTTC
-,TRBJ1-5,-,TRBV12-3/TRBV12-4,CASSLANQPQHF,TGTGCCAGCAGTTTAGCCAATCAGCCCCAGCATTTT
-,TRBJ1-3,-,TRBV19,CASSTLQEPSGNTIYF,TGTGCCAGTAGTACCTTACAGGAGCCCTCTGGAAACACCATATATTTT
-,TRBJ2-7,-,TRBV7-2,CASSLVSRVLSYEQYF,TGTGCCAGCAGCTTAGTGTCGCGAGTTCTCTCCTACGAGCAGTACTTC
-,TRBJ2-7,-,TRBV3-1/TRBV3-2,CASSQGAGHREQYF,TGTGCCAGCAGCCAAGGAGCGGGACACAGAGAGCAGTACTTC
-,TRBJ1-1,-,TRBV9,CASSVEPQGNTEAFF,TGTGCCAGCAGCGTAGAACCTCAGGGAAACACTGAAGCTTTCTTT
-,TRBJ1-3,TRBD1,TRBV6-1,CASSEVWTGVTGNTIYF,TGTGCCAGCAGTGAAGTGTGGACAGGGGTGACTGGAAACACCATATATTTT
-,TRBJ1-5,TRBD1,TRBV7-9,CASSRTGTGEQPQHF,TGTGCCAGCAGCCGAACCGGGACAGGGGAACAGCCCCAGCATTTT
-,TRBJ1-2,-,TRBV12-3/TRBV12-4,CASNLWRTTGYTF,TGTGCCAGCAATCTATGGAGGACGACTGGCTACACCTTC
-,TRBJ2-7,-,TRBV6-5,CASSFGQAYEQYF,TGTGCCAGCAGTTTTGGGCAAGCCTACGAGCAGTACTTC
-,TRBJ1-1,-,TRBV5-1,CASSFAEVNTEAFF,TGCGCCAGCAGCTTTGCCGAGGTGAACACTGAAGCTTTCTTT
-,TRBJ1-1,-,TRBV4-1,CASSPLDRDTEAFF,TGCGCCAGCAGCCCTTTAGACCGAGACACTGAAGCTTTCTTT
-,TRBJ2-7,TRBD1,TRBV7-9,CASSIGQGKDEQYF,TGTGCCAGCAGCATCGGACAGGGCAAGGACGAGCAGTACTTC
-,TRBJ1-6,-,TRBV2,CASKLSDSHNSPLHF,TGTGCCAGCAAATTGTCGGACAGTCATAATTCACCCCTCCACTTT
few,TRBJ1-3,TRBD1,TRBV5-4,CASSWDSSGNTIYF,TGTGCCAGCAGCTGGGACAGCTCTGGAAACACCATATATTTT
-,TRBJ2-7,-,TRBV7-8,CASSLAGSAARQYF,TGTGCCAGCAGCTTAGCCGGTTCAGCGGCACGGCAGTACTTC
-,TRBJ1-2,-,TRBV29-1,CSVLPKSYGYTF,TGCAGCGTTTTACCCAAGAGCTATGGCTACACCTTC
-,TRBJ1-5,TRBD1,TRBV10-2,CASRATGTGSNQPQHF,TGCGCCAGCAGGGCAACCGGGACAGGGAGCAATCAGCCCCAGCATTTT
-,TRBJ1-2,TRBD1,TRBV7-8,CASSPRTGHGYTF,TGTGCCAGCAGCCCGCGGACAGGGCATGGCTACACCTTC
-,TRBJ1-4,-,TRBV7-9,CASSPQLSTNEKLFF,TGTGCCAGCAGCCCCCAACTTTCAACTAATGAAAAACTGTTTTTT
-,TRBJ2-1,-,TRBV4-1,CASGLSGGSYNEQFF,TGCGCCAGCGGGCTTAGCGGAGGCTCCTACAATGAGCAGTTCTTC
-,TRBJ1-3,TRBD1,TRBV7-9,CASSPDRVISGNTIYF,TGTGCCAGCAGCCCGGACAGGGTGATCTCTGGAAACACCATATATTTT
-,TRBJ2-3,-,TRBV14,CASSQDLRGSTQYF,TGTGCCAGCAGCCAAGACTTGCGGGGTTCTACGCAGTATTTT
-,TRBJ2-1,-,TRBV6-1,CASSGPDRSSYNEQFF,TGTGCCAGCAGTGGACCTGACAGGAGCTCCTACAATGAGCAGTTCTTC
-,TRBJ2-4,-,TRBV5-1,CASSRREFVDKNIQYF,TGCGCCAGCAGCCGAAGGGAATTTGTGGACAAAAACATTCAGTACTTC
-,TRBJ2-3,-,TRBV5-4,CASSSTSTDTQYF,TGTGCCAGCAGCTCCACTAGCACAGATACGCAGTATTTT
few,TRBJ2-5,-,TRBV18,CASSPPGHLYQETQYF,TGTGCCAGCTCACCTCCGGGACACTTGTACCAAGAGACCCAGTACTTC
-,TRBJ1-2,-,TRBV6-2/TRBV6-3,CASRYPGHGHNYGYTF,TGTGCCAGCAGATACCCGGGACACGGACATAACTATGGCTACACCTTC
-,TRBJ1-3,TRBD1,TRBV5-1,CASSYEQGTGNTIYF,TGCGCCAGCAGCTATGAACAGGGGACTGGAAACACCATATATTTT
-,TRBJ1-1,TRBD1,TRBV29-1,CSVERQGNTEAFF,TGCAGCGTTGAAAGACAGGGGAACACTGAAGCTTTCTTT
-,TRBJ1-2,-,TRBV18,CASSPQIASEGYTF,TGTGCCAGCTCACCACAAATAGCCTCGGAGGGCTACACCTTC
once,TRBJ2-4,TRBD2,TRBV4-1,CASSQGPSGRALAKNIQYF,TGCGCCAGCAGCCAAGGACCTAGCGGGAGGGCCCTAGCCAAAAACATTCAGTACTTC
-,TRBJ1-3,-,TRBV18,CASSQGLATSGNTIYF,TGTGCCAGCTCCCAAGGGTTAGCAACCTCTGGAAACACCATATATTTT
-,TRBJ1-1,-,TRBV13,CASSLRTVNTEAFF,TGTGCCAGCAGCCTCAGGACGGTGAACACTGAAGCTTTCTTT
-,TRBJ1-4,-,TRBV18,CASSPAPNEKLFF,TGTGCCAGCTCACCTGCCCCTAATGAAAAACTGTTTTTT
-,TRBJ2-7,-,TRBV2,CASSESGVSSYEQYF,TGTGCCAGCAGTGAGAGCGGCGTGAGCTCCTACGAGCAGTACTTC
-,TRBJ1-4,-,TRBV7-6,CASSNNTWEKLFF,TGTGCCAGCAGCAACAATACCTGGGAGAAACTGTTTTTT
-,TRBJ1-1,-,TRBV10-1,CASSEKFQNTEAFF,TGCGCCAGCAGTGAGAAGTTTCAAAACACTGAAGCTTTCTTT
-,TRBJ1-2,TRBD1,TRBV29-1,CSVFRQGARASGGYTF,TGCAGCGTGTTTAGACAGGGGGCGAGGGCGTCTGGTGGCTACACCTTC
once,TRBJ1-2,-,TRBV12-3/TRBV12-4,CASSLKNYGYTF,TGTGCCAGCAGTTTAAAAAACTATGGCTACACCTTC
few,TRBJ1-1,-,TRBV5-1,CASSPRGGDGGLGGTEAFF,TGCGCCAGCAGCCCCCGTGGGGGGGACGGGGGCCTTGGGGGCACTGAAGCTTTCTTT
-,TRBJ1-6,-,TRBV27,CASSFRQLNSPLHF,TGTGCCAGCAGTTTTCGACAGCTTAATTCACCCCTCCACTTT
-,TRBJ1-1,TRBD1,TRBV18,CASSHFPGQGEAFF,TGTGCCAGCTCACACTTCCCGGGACAGGGGGAAGCTTTCTTT